The 26 T cell receptor beta chains in this list originate from one sample, sequenced in a study of CD8 T cells in ankylosing spondylitis. Whole-study findings and limits: Blood from ankylosing spondylitis patients appeared to carry a characteristic roughly eight-variant TCR beta motif.

Which antigens these TCRs recognize remains unknown. Via MiXCR, TCRdb re-called the 5' RACE reads, giving one row per CDR3 protein. The sample yields 700,000 to 850,000 distinct CDR3 sequences, 12% seen once. Sequenced sample: blood, either unsorted or a sorted T cell fraction (not recorded which). These receptors were collected from a male donor with ankylosing spondylitis.

This clonotype showed up just a few times. The J gene is TRBJ2-2, the V gene TRBV6-1; D ambiguous. Germline CDR1 and CDR2: MNHNS and SASEGT. The V and J ends lost 7 bases and 1 base respectively, with 7 bases between them. This CDR3 comprises 13 residues. The chain's CDR3 is CASIGRNTGELFF. The CDR3 nucleotides read TGTGCCAGCATCGGACGGAACACCGGGGAGCTGTTTTTT.

This clonotype occurred a few times. The rearrangement uses TRBV6-5 and TRBJ1-2; D not resolved. The germline CDR1 and CDR2 sequences are MNHEY and SVGAGI. This CDR3 comprises 12 residues. The V and J ends lost 6 bases and 4 bases respectively, with 9 bases between them. CDR3 in DNA: TGTGCCAGCAGGACAACGTTCTATGGCTACACCTTC. Protein: CASRTTFYGYTF.

The V and J genes are TRBV20-1 and TRBJ1-5; no reliable D call. The CDR3 is 12 amino acids. Germline V lookup: CDR1 DFQATT, CDR2 SNEGSKA (reference sequence). V lost 1 base and J lost 4, with 5 bases in between. The CDR3 protein is CSARGNNQPQHF. For the CDR3, the DNA is TGCAGTGCTAGAGGAAATAATCAGCCCCAGCATTTT.

The chain is built from TRBV20-1 and TRBJ2-2; D is undetermined. The CDR3 covers 14 residues. V was cut by 2 bases and J by 1 base, with 8 bases left in between. CDR1 DFQATT and CDR2 SNEGSKA come from the germline V gene (reference sequence). The DNA of the CDR3 is TGCAGTGCTAGATGGTTAGGGAACACCGGGGAGCTGTTTTTT. This translates into CSARWLGNTGELFF.

This clonotype came up many times. The chain recombines TRBV10-3 with TRBJ2-3; D is uncertain. Germline CDR1 is ENHRY and CDR2 is SYGVKD. The CDR3 extends over 13 amino acids. Deletions cut 0 bases from V and 6 bases from J, with 7 bases between. This chain's CDR3 is CAISESVGDTQYF. The CDR3 nucleotides are TGTGCCATCAGTGAGTCGGTAGGGGATACGCAGTATTTT.

This clonotype has a count of ten or more. This rearrangement joins TRBV7-2 to TRBJ2-4; D not resolved. Germline V gene data show CDR1 as SGHTA and CDR2 as FQGNSA. The length of the CDR3 is 13 residues. V dropped 6 bases and J dropped 4 bases, with 10 bases sitting between them. Here the CDR3 reads CASSSDPKNIQYF. The CDR3 DNA reads as TGTGCCAGCAGTTCAGACCCTAAAAACATTCAGTACTTC.

This sequence joins TRBV18 and TRBJ1-2; maybe TRBD1 (5 bases). The CDR3 totals 15 residues. Germline CDR1 and CDR2: KGHSH and LQKENI. Trimming stripped 1 base from V and 4 bases from J, with 13 bases between. CDR3 DNA sequence: TGTGCCAGCTCACCACAGGCGGAAAGGGGCTATGGCTACACCTTC. Its protein is CASSPQAERGYGYTF. The complete variable domain, with remaining parts taken from reference TRBV18 and TRBJ1-2, reads NAGVMQNPRHLVRRRGQEARLRCSPMKGHSHVYWYRQLPEEGLKFMVYLQKENIIDESGMPKERFSAEFPKEGPSILRIQQVVRGDSAAYFCASSPQAERGYGYTFGSGTRLTVV.

There are a few counts of this clonotype. This chain connects TRBV25-1 to TRBJ1-4; weak D call: TRBD1 (5 bases). This CDR3 region has 16 residues. The germline V gene encodes CDR1 MGHDK and CDR2 SYGVNS. The germline V and J ends were trimmed by 5 bases and 5 bases, with 18 bases remaining between them. The CDR3 sequence is CASSPLPGTANEKLFF. CDR3 DNA: TGTGCCAGCAGTCCCCTTCCAGGGACGGCGAATGAAAAACTGTTTTTT.

This clonotype has at least ten counts. This sequence joins TRBV6-5 and TRBJ2-1; 7 nucleotides agree with TRBD2. V dropped 4 bases and J dropped 11; count of bases not matched to a gene: 11. CDR1 and CDR2 from the germline V gene are MNHEY and SVGAGI. The CDR3 has 14 residues. Here the CDR3 reads CASSSRGGAVKQFF. DNA for the CDR3: TGTGCCAGCAGTTCCCGCGGGGGAGCTGTGAAGCAGTTCTTC.

This chain connects TRBV20-1 to TRBJ2-3; weak D call: TRBD2 (6 bases). The CDR3 length is 16 residues. Looked up from germline, CDR1 is DFQATT and CDR2 is SNEGSKA (reference sequence). V was pared by 6 bases and J by 2 bases, with 21 bases between. This chain's CDR3 is CSAVPGAAGYTDTQYF. For the CDR3, the DNA is TGCAGTGCCGTACCTGGGGCAGCGGGCTACACAGATACGCAGTATTTT.

This clonotype was seen many times. V and J are TRBV12-3 or TRBV12-4 and TRBJ1-5; D not certain. This CDR3 is 14 amino acids long. V was cut by 5 bases and J by 2 bases, with 10 bases left in between. The CDR3 DNA is TGTGCCAGCAGTCCGGCGGGTGGCAATCAGCCCCAGCATTTT. Its protein product is CASSPAGGNQPQHF.

This clonotype turned up a few times. The chain couples TRBV5-1 to TRBJ1-1; perhaps TRBD1 as D (6 bases). V lost 0 bases and J lost 0, with 9 bases in between. Germline CDR1 is SGHRS and CDR2 is YFSETQ. This CDR3 is built from 15 residues. Here the CDR3 DNA reads TGCGCCAGCAGCTTGGACGGACAGATGAACACTGAAGCTTTCTTT. It encodes CASSLDGQMNTEAFF.

This clonotype was seen repeatedly, ten times or more. The chain recombines TRBV12-3 or TRBV12-4 with TRBJ1-5, with D possibly TRBD1 on 6 matching bases. The CDR3 is made up of 17 amino acids. V was pared by 4 bases and J by 2 bases, with 18 bases between. Here the CDR3 reads CASSSIRGITGNQPQHF. The CDR3 coding sequence is TGTGCCAGCAGTTCGATCAGGGGTATAACAGGCAATCAGCCCCAGCATTTT.

This clonotype was seen only a few times. The J gene is TRBJ2-7, the V gene TRBV7-6, with 10 bases matching TRBD2. After removal of 0 bases from V and 2 bases from J, the junction contained 7 bases not matched to a gene. The germline V gene encodes CDR1 SGHVS and CDR2 FNYEAQ. The CDR3 runs 17 residues. CDR3 loop: CASSLAGSSGSPYEQYF. The DNA of the CDR3 is TGTGCCAGCAGCTTAGCGGGGTCTAGCGGGAGCCCCTACGAGCAGTACTTC.

This clonotype came up a few times. The chain combines TRBV18 with TRBJ1-2, with TRBD1 matching 9 bases. The CDR3 contains 13 residues. J lost 5 bases, V lost 8 bases, and 6 bases had no gene match. Germline V gives CDR1 KGHSH, CDR2 LQKENI. DNA for the CDR3: TGTGCCAGCAGGACAGGGGACGGATATGGCTACACCTTC. The encoded protein is CASRTGDGYGYTF.

The V call is TRBV12-3 or TRBV12-4, the J call TRBJ1-1; D is uncertain. V was shortened by 5 bases and J by 0 bases, with 10 bases between the two germline ends. CDR3 length: 14 amino acids. The CDR3 nucleotides are TGTGCCAGCAGTCTTGACATGTTGAACACTGAAGCTTTCTTT. Translated, it gives CASSLDMLNTEAFF.

This clonotype came up a few times. This chain connects TRBV5-1 to TRBJ2-7, with a weak D call TRBD1 (5 bases). The CDR3 is 13 residues long. V was shortened by 5 bases and J by 3 bases, with 12 bases between the two germline ends. CDR1 is SGHRS, CDR2 YFSETQ, per germline. CDR3 DNA: TGCGCCAGCAGGCAGGGCACCTACTACGAGCAGTACTTC. It yields the protein CASRQGTYYEQYF.

Many counts were recorded for this clonotype. The V call is TRBV6-1, the J call TRBJ1-2, with D possibly being TRBD1 (5 bases). The V gene lost 6 bases and the J gene lost 6 bases, with 14 bases spanning the gap. Germline CDR1 MNHNS, CDR2 SASEGT. This CDR3 comprises 13 residues. The CDR3 region is CASRHPGAHGYTF. CDR3 coding DNA: TGTGCCAGCAGACACCCTGGGGCGCATGGCTACACCTTC.

V and J are TRBV29-1 and TRBJ1-1; D unclear. V lost 3 bases and J lost 5, with 13 bases in between. Germline V gives CDR1 SQVTM, CDR2 ANQGSEA. The CDR3 covers 13 residues. This chain's CDR3 is CSVDGEGWTEAFF. In nucleotides, the CDR3 is TGCAGCGTTGATGGAGAAGGGTGGACTGAAGCTTTCTTT.

CDR3: CASSLNERAREQFF. The CDR3, as DNA: TGTGCCAGCAGCTTGAACGAGAGAGCCCGTGAGCAGTTCTTC. The gene calls are TRBV7-2 and TRBJ2-1; unclear D gene. This CDR3 has 14 amino acids. CDR1 SGHTA and CDR2 FQGNSA come from the germline V gene. Trimming removed 3 bases from V and 9 bases from J, with 15 bases in between.

This clonotype was seen many times. The rearrangement uses TRBV28 and TRBJ2-7; 13 positions agree with TRBD2. Unmatched junction bases numbered 2, after V lost 6 bases and J lost 0 bases. The CDR3 length is 15 residues. Germline lookup yields CDR1 MDHEN and CDR2 SYDVKM. CDR3 bases: TGTGCCAGCAGACGGACTAGCGGGGGCTCCTACGAGCAGTACTTC. It specifies CASRRTSGGSYEQYF.

This clonotype was detected a few times. This chain joins TRBV10-3 and TRBJ2-3; 9 positions agree with TRBD1. Trimming at V came to 0 bases and at J to 2 bases, leaving 6 bases not matched to a gene. CDR1 is ENHRY, CDR2 SYGVKD, per germline. CDR3 size: 17 residues. The CDR3 DNA follows: TGTGCCATCAGTGAGTCCTACAGGGGGCGAATCACAGATACGCAGTATTTT. Translation: CAISESYRGRITDTQYF.

The V call is TRBV18, the J call TRBJ2-7, with a weak D call TRBD1 (5 bases). Trimming cost V 0 bases and J 7 bases, with 16 bases left between them. The CDR3 loop spans 15 amino acids. The V gene's germline CDR1 is KGHSH and CDR2 LQKENI. The CDR3 DNA reads as TGTGCCAGCTCACCACCGGGGCTTTCTCAGGGAGAGCAGTACTTC. It encodes CASSPPGLSQGEQYF.

This clonotype came up a few times. The chain recombines TRBV6-1 with TRBJ1-2; D is undetermined. The germline gives CDR1 MNHNS, CDR2 SASEGT. The V end lost 6 bases, the J end lost 8 bases, and 16 bases lay between the germline ends. The CDR3 has 13 residues. The CDR3 loop reads CASSPDTRIGYTF. The CDR3 nucleotides are TGTGCCAGCAGCCCCGACACCCGAATAGGCTACACCTTC.

This clonotype has a handful of counts. The rearrangement links TRBV7-9 to TRBJ2-3, with 9 bases fitting TRBD1. Germline values: CDR1 SEHNR, CDR2 FQNEAQ (reference sequence). The CDR3 consists of 16 residues. V lost 5 bases to trimming and J lost 6 bases; unmatched junction nucleotides: 12. The CDR3 nucleotides read TGTGCCAGCAGCCCCACCCGGGGACAGGGCGTGGATACGCAGTATTTT. Translated: CASSPTRGQGVDTQYF.

The chain has TRBV20-1 and TRBJ2-2; either TRBD1 or TRBD2 may supply D (7 bases each). The CDR3 loop spans 13 amino acids. Trimming stripped 3 bases from V and 8 bases from J, with 13 bases between. Per germline, CDR1 DFQATT and CDR2 SNEGSKA (reference sequence). The DNA for the CDR3 is TGCAGTGCTAGGCGACAGGGAGGGGGGGAGCTGTTTTTT. As protein: CSARRQGGGELFF.